These 23 T cell receptor beta chains were sequenced from one sample in a study of blood T cell repertoires in COVID-19 (dated by TCRdb to the early 2020s). Receptors were amplified or captured by the immunoSEQ multiplex PCR assay. TCRdb's version of the immuneACCESS table is confined to in-frame rearrangements and falls short of the full clone set. An unresolved V gene accounts for under half of the shortfall where checked; the remainder is of unknown origin. Across this sample there are about 82,000 clones, with about four fifths seen only once. The ten largest clones represent about 12% of the sample. Sequencing input: peripheral blood. All receptors derive from a woman aged 35 to 49 with active or convalescent COVID-19.

This chain links TRBV20-1 with TRBJ1-1, with TRBD1 matching over 7 bases. J was trimmed by 7 bases and V by 3 bases; bases with no gene match: 5. CDR3 length: 12 residues. Germline CDR1 reads DFQATT; CDR2 reads SNEGSKA (reference sequence). The CDR3 sequence: CSASQDRNEAFF. The CDR3 nucleotides are TGCAGTGCTAGTCAGGACAGGAATGAAGCTTTCTTT.

This clone was recorded a few times. The rearrangement uses TRBV6-5 and TRBJ1-1; unclear D gene. Per germline, CDR1 MNHEY and CDR2 SVGAGI. V lost 8 bases, J lost 2 bases, and 12 bases lay in between. The CDR3 sequence is 13 residues long. CDR3 region: CASGRHLNTEAFF. The CDR3 nucleotides are TGTGCCAGCGGCAGACACCTAAACACTGAAGCTTTCTTT.

V gene TRBV9 combines with J gene TRBJ1-5; D remains ambiguous. The V end was cut by 0 bases, the J end by 5 bases, with 15 bases between. The CDR3 is 16 residues long. Germline CDR1 reads SGDLS; CDR2 reads YYNGEE. The CDR3 nucleotides read TGTGCCAGCAGCGTAGTTACAGCCGGCTTAGATCAGCCCCAGCATTTT. It encodes CASSVVTAGLDQPQHF.

J is TRBJ1-6 and V is TRBV6-1; 7 bases line up with TRBD1. Germline V gene data show CDR1 as MNHNS and CDR2 as SASEGT. This CDR3 comprises 14 residues. Losses at the gene ends were 7 bases for V and 7 bases for J; bases not matched to a gene: 7. In DNA, the CDR3 is TGTGCCAGCACCAAGACAGGGTTGAATTCACCCCTCCACTTT. Amino acids: CASTKTGLNSPLHF.

This chain links TRBV28 with TRBJ1-3; no reliable D call. V was pared by 0 bases and J by 0 bases, with 6 bases between. Germline values: CDR1 MDHEN, CDR2 SYDVKM. This CDR3 region has 15 residues. Here the CDR3 reads CASSLWTNSGNTIYF. The CDR3 DNA reads TGTGCCAGCAGTTTATGGACTAACTCTGGAAACACCATATATTTT.

The chain carries TRBV10-3 and TRBJ2-7; weak D call: TRBD1 (5 bases). Germline assignment: CDR1 ENHRY and CDR2 SYGVKD. The V and J ends lost 8 bases and 2 bases respectively, with 13 bases between them. This CDR3 comprises 13 residues. Written as DNA, the CDR3 is TGTGCCATCGGCAGGGTGGAAGCCTACGAGCAGTACTTC. This gives the protein CAIGRVEAYEQYF.

Only one count was recorded for this clone. DNA for the CDR3: TGTGCCAGCAGCTTAACTACTAGCGGGCGGTACAAAAACATTCAGTACTTC. Its protein is CASSLTTSGRYKNIQYF. The chain employs TRBV7-3 and TRBJ2-4, with TRBD2 identical over 9 bases. Trimming at V came to 0 bases and at J to 3 bases, leaving 6 bases not matched to a gene. The CDR3 runs to 17 residues. Germline-derived CDR1 and CDR2 are SGHTA and FQGTGA.

This clone has just one count. The chain has TRBV7-2 and TRBJ2-7; D may be TRBD1 (5 bases). The CDR3 totals 15 residues. The V end was cut by 5 bases, the J end by 4 bases, with 18 bases between. The germline gives CDR1 SGHTA, CDR2 FQGNSA. The CDR3 bases are TGTGCCAGCAGCGCCCAAGGCCAGGGAATATACGAGCAGTACTTC. Translated, it gives CASSAQGQGIYEQYF.

This clone was seen only once. This chain uses TRBV6-5 with TRBJ1-6; a possible D gene is TRBD1 (6 bases). The germline V gene encodes CDR1 MNHEY and CDR2 SVGAGI. The CDR3 loop spans 14 amino acids. The V end was cut by 5 bases, the J end by 7 bases, with 12 bases between. The CDR3 here is CASSTEQGNSPLHF. The CDR3 DNA sequence: TGTGCCAGCAGTACCGAACAGGGAAATTCACCCCTCCACTTT.

This chain links TRBV6-5 with TRBJ1-5; no firm D call. The length of the CDR3 is 14 residues. Trimming left V 7 bases short and J 0 bases short, with 10 bases between. Looked up from germline, CDR1 is MNHEY and CDR2 is SVGAGI. CDR3 coding DNA: TGTGCCAGCAACAGAGAATATAGCAATCAGCCCCAGCATTTT. This encodes CASNREYSNQPQHF.

The chain joins TRBV5-1 to TRBJ2-7; perhaps TRBD2 as D (5 bases). CDR3 length equals 15 residues. Trimming removed 0 bases at V and 4 bases at J, with 14 bases between. Germline lookup yields CDR1 SGHRS and CDR2 YFSETQ. CDR3 nucleotide sequence: TGCGCCAGCAGCTTGGCCGTACGTTCGGGATACGAGCAGTACTTC. Protein sequence: CASSLAVRSGYEQYF.

The chain links TRBV27 to TRBJ2-7, with TRBD2 matching 11 bases. The CDR3 covers 18 residues. Germline V gives CDR1 MNHEY, CDR2 SMNVEV (reference sequence). V dropped 1 base and J dropped 2; count of bases not matched to a gene: 10. CDR3 sequence reads: CASSLYASGRFGTYEQYF. The CDR3 DNA follows: TGTGCCAGCAGTTTATACGCTAGCGGGAGGTTCGGGACCTACGAGCAGTACTTC.

The chain recombines TRBV11-2 with TRBJ2-7; D may be TRBD2 (5 bases). The CDR3 has 18 residues. Per germline, CDR1 SGHAT and CDR2 FQNNGV. With 1 base removed from V and 0 bases from J, the gap between germline ends came to 19 bases. The chain's CDR3 is CASSLGGLTALSSYEQYF. The DNA of the CDR3 is TGTGCCAGCAGCTTAGGAGGGCTGACCGCCTTATCCTCCTACGAGCAGTACTTC.

V and J are TRBV7-8 and TRBJ1-3; D remains unclear. CDR3 size: 16 residues. CDR1 and CDR2 from the germline V gene are SGHVS and FQNEAQ. Trimming cost V 4 bases and J 0 bases, with 13 bases left between them. The CDR3, as DNA: TGTGCCAGCAGCTCCCAGGTGGAGGTCTCTGGAAACACCATATATTTT. Translation gives CASSSQVEVSGNTIYF.

The rearrangement uses TRBV18 and TRBJ1-2, with 7 bases that match TRBD1. This CDR3 has 16 residues. Germline V lookup: CDR1 KGHSH, CDR2 LQKENI. Trimming cost V 1 base and J 8 bases; bases outside gene matches: 13. DNA for the CDR3: TGTGCCAGCTCACCACGATGGGTAGGGGGCTCGGAGGGCTACACCTTC. This encodes CASSPRWVGGSEGYTF. Based on the CDR3 plus reference TRBV18 and TRBJ1-2, the full variable domain is NAGVMQNPRHLVRRRGQEARLRCSPMKGHSHVYWYRQLPEEGLKFMVYLQKENIIDESGMPKERFSAEFPKEGPSILRIQQVVRGDSAAYFCASSPRWVGGSEGYTFGSGTRLTVV.

The chain combines TRBV28 with TRBJ1-1; D is perhaps TRBD1 (5 bases). V gave up 9 bases and J gave up 0 bases, with 11 bases separating them. CDR1 is MDHEN, CDR2 SYDVKM, per germline. The CDR3 has 13 residues. CDR3 bases: TGTGCCAGTTTCAGGGTGGTGAACACTGAAGCTTTCTTT. This codes for CASFRVVNTEAFF.

By its share, this clone is medium-sized. The CDR3 DNA sequence: TGTGCCAGCAGTAATGACAGTCCCCATCAGCCCCAGCATTTT. Its translation: CASSNDSPHQPQHF. The chain couples TRBV27 to TRBJ1-5; a possible D gene is TRBD1 (5 bases). The V gene's germline CDR1 is MNHEY and CDR2 SMNVEV (reference sequence). CDR3 length equals 14 residues. The germline V and J ends were trimmed by 5 bases and 5 bases, with 13 bases remaining between them.

The gene calls are TRBV18 and TRBJ2-5; a possible D gene is TRBD1 (5 bases). V lost 3 bases, J lost 4 bases, and 9 bases lay in between. Germline-derived CDR1 and CDR2 are KGHSH and LQKENI. CDR3 length equals 13 residues. The CDR3 region is CASSPFRGETQYF. The CDR3 region has the DNA TGTGCCAGCTCACCCTTTAGGGGAGAGACCCAGTACTTC. Full variable domain (remainder filled in from reference TRBV18 and TRBJ2-5): NAGVMQNPRHLVRRRGQEARLRCSPMKGHSHVYWYRQLPEEGLKFMVYLQKENIIDESGMPKERFSAEFPKEGPSILRIQQVVRGDSAAYFCASSPFRGETQYFGPGTRLLVL.

The genes are TRBV5-4 and TRBJ1-3, with D hard to call. Trimming pared 4 bases from V and 0 bases from J, leaving 14 bases between. The CDR3 runs to 16 residues. Germline CDR1 and CDR2: SGHNT and YYREEE (reference sequence). This chain's CDR3 is CASSASTTSSGNTIYF. CDR3 bases: TGTGCCAGCAGCGCCTCAACAACAAGCTCTGGAAACACCATATATTTT.

The chain is built from TRBV5-1 and TRBJ1-6; TRBD1 agrees at 7 bases. Germline lookup yields CDR1 SGHRS and CDR2 YFSETQ. The J segment lost 7 bases and the V segment lost 4 bases, leaving 8 bases of the junction unmatched. This CDR3 region has 15 residues. CDR3 protein: CASSPQGGANSPLHF. The CDR3 DNA sequence: TGCGCCAGCAGCCCGCAAGGGGGCGCGAATTCACCCCTCCACTTT. The variable domain in full, completed from reference TRBV5-1 and TRBJ1-6, reads KAGVTQTPRYLIKTRGQQVTLSCSPISGHRSVSWYQQTPGQGLQFLFEYFSETQRNKGNFPGRFSGRQFSNSRSEMNVSTLELGDSALYLCASSPQGGANSPLHFGNGTRLTVT.

This clone was picked up a small number of times. J is TRBJ2-7 and V is TRBV28; weak D call: TRBD1 (5 bases). CDR3 length equals 14 residues. Trimming cost V 6 bases and J 3 bases, with 15 bases left between them. CDR1 and CDR2 from the germline V gene are MDHEN and SYDVKM. CDR3 region: CASSAPGRDYEQYF. Here the CDR3 DNA reads TGTGCCAGCAGCGCCCCGGGCAGGGACTACGAGCAGTACTTC.

The V call is TRBV11-3, the J call TRBJ2-7, with 10 bases matching TRBD1. In germline, CDR1 is SGHNT, CDR2 YENEEA. This CDR3 is built from 14 residues. J gave up 5 bases and V 3 bases, and 4 bases lay outside the gene matches. The CDR3, as DNA: TGTGCCAGCAGCTTTCGGACAGGGGGAGACGAGCAGTACTTC. Its protein is CASSFRTGGDEQYF.

The sample holds one count of this clone. The chain is built from TRBV5-4 and TRBJ1-2; D is unresolved. Trimming took 0 bases from V and 1 from J, leaving 10 bases between them. The V gene's germline CDR1 is SGHNT and CDR2 YYREEE (reference sequence). There are 15 residues in the CDR3. CDR3 loop: CASSLVGRDNYGYTF. The CDR3 region has the DNA TGTGCCAGCAGCTTGGTCGGGAGGGATAACTATGGCTACACCTTC.